This T cell receptor (beta chain) derives from a study of T cell responses to AZD1222 COVID-19 vaccine (dated by TCRdb to the early 2020s). Describing the broader study: AZD1222 recipients whose second dose came at about 4 weeks and those whose second dose came at about 12 weeks were combined into one group, since spike-specific TCR depth and breadth did not differ between the two schedules. A total of 233 trial participants underwent TCR sequencing, of whom about 210 received two doses of AZD1222 and approximately 25 received two doses of the MenACWY control vaccine. Trial participants were enrolled by age into subgroups of 18-55, 56-69 and 70-plus years, and around 150, 28 and 57 TCR-sequenced participants, respectively, were included in these subgroups. Broader findings and caveats from the paper: Conclusions about previously exposed vaccinees are limited because only six or seven AZD1222 recipients were SARS-CoV-2 seropositive at baseline. Reportedly, close to half of the unique spike-specific TCRs recognized epitopes lying outside the regions that are mutated in the B.1.351 and B.1.1.7 variants. Most participants were white British and females outnumbered males, and the authors suggested that clonal diversity may have been underestimated. The 56-69-year group was small, and its depth increase did not reach significance, likely because of low power. CD4 TCRs associated with the vaccine covered the entire spike protein, and the dominant responses were in regions 160-218 and 743-854. Because no samples from the day 14 peak response were available, repertoires could be characterized only after the peak T cell response. Spike-specific TCR breadth and depth rose significantly after two AZD1222 doses compared with day 0 and with MenACWY recipients.

This specimen's time point label, interpreted: baseline before first vaccination. The vaccinee samples were drawn from two UK trials, COV001 and COV002, one of which was a single-blind randomized controlled phase 2/3 trial testing AZD1222 (ChAdOx1 nCoV-19) in healthy adults. For TCRbeta chain sequencing, PBMC samples were collected from trial participants at day 0 and at day 28 after the second dose. The CDR3 regions of human TCRbeta chains were analyzed by immunosequencing. The paper's processing steps were these. Repertoire TCRs were matched against a reference library of SARS-CoV-2-specific TCRs generated with the MIRA antigen-specificity platform. Breadth meant the fraction of unique TCRs that were SARS-CoV-2-associated, whereas depth meant the fraction of total T cells that were SARS-CoV-2-associated. Using the MIRA data, each spike-specific TCR was mapped to the spike region that the TCR reacts to and placed in a CD4 or CD8 class. Log10-transformed breadth and depth values were compared by one-way ANOVA with Sidak's multiple comparisons tests. TCRdb obtained this table from immuneACCESS and retained in-frame rearrangements with V and J assigned. These tables miss some clones; where compared with another copy, unresolved V genes account for less than half of the shortfall, and the remainder is unexplained. V and J calls and clone size follow that table, whereas D and trimming were derived from the DNA. A total of roughly 120,000 clones appear in this sample, 86% of them only once. 7.7% of the sample is taken by the ten largest.

V is pared back by 2 bases and J by 1 base, with 5 bases lying between the germline termini. The CDR3 runs 13 amino acids, cysteine and phenylalanine included. Only the CDR3 part of the read is kept: 39 bases, read in frame from the first base. The germline V gene encodes CDR1 WNHNN and CDR2 SYGVQD (reference sequence). Comments on this clone: Its recognized antigen is unknown. Per-base qualities were not stored, and no clone one base away is much larger. Other DNA sequences within the sample encode an identical CDR3.

This clonotype originated in an adult in good health. The rearrangement combines TRBV10-1 with TRBJ1-1, with no D gene named confidently. The input for sequencing was peripheral blood, taken on day 0 of AZD1222 vaccination. CDR3 reads: CASSESGNTEAFF. The DNA is as follows: TGCGCCAGCAGTGAGAGCGGGAACACTGAAGCTTTCTTT.